This T cell receptor (beta chain) originates from a study of T cell responses to AZD1222 COVID-19 vaccine. Study-level results: Baseline serostatus was positive in only a handful of AZD1222 recipients.

The protocol was immunoSEQ multiplex PCR, while the TCRdb copy is restricted to in-frame clones and leaves out a portion. The table includes under 250,000 clones, about 92% detected once. Notes on this clone: What it recognizes is unknown.

Trimming removed 1 base from V and 10 bases from J, with 13 bases in between. Per the germline V gene, CDR1 is MNHNS and CDR2 is SASEGT. CDR3 size: 14 residues. The chain is built from TRBV6-1 and TRBJ1-4; no clear D gene. Sequences were derived from peripheral blood, sampled on day 0 of MenACWY control vaccination. The TCR was taken from an adult in good health. This CDR3 reads CASSEVLNDGKLFF. The CDR3 DNA follows: TGTGCCAGCAGTGAAGTTCTTAATGATGGAAAACTGTTTTTT.